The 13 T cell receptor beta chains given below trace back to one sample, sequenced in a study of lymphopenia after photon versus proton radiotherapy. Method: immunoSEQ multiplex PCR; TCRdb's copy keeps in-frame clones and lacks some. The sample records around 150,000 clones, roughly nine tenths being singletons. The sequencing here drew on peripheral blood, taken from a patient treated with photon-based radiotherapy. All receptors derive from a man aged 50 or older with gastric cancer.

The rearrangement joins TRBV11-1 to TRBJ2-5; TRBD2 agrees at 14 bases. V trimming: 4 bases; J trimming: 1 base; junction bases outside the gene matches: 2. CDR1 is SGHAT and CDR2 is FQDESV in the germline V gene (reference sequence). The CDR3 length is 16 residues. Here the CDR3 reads CASSSGTSGSQETQYF. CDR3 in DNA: TGTGCCAGCAGCTCAGGGACTAGCGGGAGCCAAGAGACCCAGTACTTC.

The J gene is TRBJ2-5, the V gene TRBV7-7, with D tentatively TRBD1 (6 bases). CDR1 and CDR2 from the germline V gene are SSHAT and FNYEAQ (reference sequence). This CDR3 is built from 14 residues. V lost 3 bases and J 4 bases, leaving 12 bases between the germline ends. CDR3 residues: CASSFTGTGETQYF. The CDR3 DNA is TGTGCCAGCAGCTTCACAGGGACGGGAGAGACCCAGTACTTC.

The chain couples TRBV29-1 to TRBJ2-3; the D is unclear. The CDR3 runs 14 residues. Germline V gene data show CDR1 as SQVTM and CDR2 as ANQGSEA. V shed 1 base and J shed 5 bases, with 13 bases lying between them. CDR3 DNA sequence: TGCAGCGTTGAAGTTGTAGTCCAGCAAGATACGCAGTATTTT. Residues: CSVEVVVQQDTQYF.

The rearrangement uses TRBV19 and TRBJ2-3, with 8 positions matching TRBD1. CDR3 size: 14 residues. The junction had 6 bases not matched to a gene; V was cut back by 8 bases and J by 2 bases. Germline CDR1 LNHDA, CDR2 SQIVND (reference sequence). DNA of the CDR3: TGTGCCAGTCGGGACAGGTCGCTCACAGATACGCAGTATTTT. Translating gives CASRDRSLTDTQYF.

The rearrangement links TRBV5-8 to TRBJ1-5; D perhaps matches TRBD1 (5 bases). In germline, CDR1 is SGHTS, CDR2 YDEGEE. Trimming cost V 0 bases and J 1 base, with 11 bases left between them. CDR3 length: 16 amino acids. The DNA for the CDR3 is TGTGCCAGCAGCTTGGCCGGGGCGGGAAGCAATCAGCCCCAGCATTTT. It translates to CASSLAGAGSNQPQHF.

The CDR3 spells CASSVYGDTDTQYF. The CDR3 DNA is TGTGCCAGCAGCGTATATGGGGACACAGATACGCAGTATTTT. This chain links TRBV9 with TRBJ2-3; D is uncertain. Looked up from germline, CDR1 is SGDLS and CDR2 is YYNGEE. This CDR3 comprises 14 residues. Deletions cut 1 base from V and 2 bases from J, with 8 bases between.

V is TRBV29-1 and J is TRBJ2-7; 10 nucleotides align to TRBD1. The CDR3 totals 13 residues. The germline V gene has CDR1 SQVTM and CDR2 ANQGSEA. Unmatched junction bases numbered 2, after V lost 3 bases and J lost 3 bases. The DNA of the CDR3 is TGCAGCGTTGATGGGACAGGGGACTACGAGCAGTACTTC. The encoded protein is CSVDGTGDYEQYF.

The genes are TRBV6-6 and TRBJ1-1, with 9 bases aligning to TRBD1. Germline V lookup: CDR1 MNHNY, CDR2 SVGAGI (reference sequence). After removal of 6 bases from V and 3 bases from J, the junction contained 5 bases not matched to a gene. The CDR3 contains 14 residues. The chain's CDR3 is CASRVQGADTEAFF. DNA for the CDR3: TGTGCCAGCAGAGTACAGGGGGCAGACACTGAAGCTTTCTTT.

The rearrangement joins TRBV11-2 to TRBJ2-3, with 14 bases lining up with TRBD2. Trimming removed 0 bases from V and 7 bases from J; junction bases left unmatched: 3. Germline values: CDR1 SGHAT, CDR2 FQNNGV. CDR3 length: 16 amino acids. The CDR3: CASSLEGTSGSNTQYF. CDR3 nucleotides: TGTGCCAGCAGCTTAGAAGGGACTAGCGGGAGTAATACGCAGTATTTT.

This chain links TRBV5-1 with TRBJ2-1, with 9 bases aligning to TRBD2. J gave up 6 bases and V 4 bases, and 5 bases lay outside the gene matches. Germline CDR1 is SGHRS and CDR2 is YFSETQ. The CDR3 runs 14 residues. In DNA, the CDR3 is TGCGCCAGCAGCGGGACTAGCCGGGGCAATGAGCAGTTCTTC. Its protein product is CASSGTSRGNEQFF.

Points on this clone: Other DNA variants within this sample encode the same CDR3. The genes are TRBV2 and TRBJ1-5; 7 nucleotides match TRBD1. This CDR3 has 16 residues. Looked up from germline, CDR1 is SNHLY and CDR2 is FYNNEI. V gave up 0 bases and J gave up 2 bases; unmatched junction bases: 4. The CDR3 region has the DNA TGTGCCAGCAGTGAAGCGCTTGGACAGGGCAATCAGCCCCAGCATTTT. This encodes CASSEALGQGNQPQHF.

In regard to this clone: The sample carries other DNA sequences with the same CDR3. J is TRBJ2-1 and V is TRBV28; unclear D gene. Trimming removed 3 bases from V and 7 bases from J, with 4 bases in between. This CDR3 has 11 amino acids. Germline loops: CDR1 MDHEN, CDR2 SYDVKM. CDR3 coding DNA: TGTGCCAGCAGTTTTCGGAATGAGCAGTTCTTC. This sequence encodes CASSFRNEQFF.

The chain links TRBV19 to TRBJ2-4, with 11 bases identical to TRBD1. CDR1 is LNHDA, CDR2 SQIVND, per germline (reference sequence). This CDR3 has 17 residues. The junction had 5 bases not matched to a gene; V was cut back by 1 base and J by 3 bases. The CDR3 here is CASSIGTGGVVKNIQYF. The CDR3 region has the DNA TGTGCCAGTAGTATAGGGACAGGGGGCGTCGTCAAAAACATTCAGTACTTC.